The 18 T cell receptor beta chains below come from one sample, sequenced in a study of OX40 agonist ivuxolimab in advanced cancers. Using immunoSEQ multiplex PCR, the repertoire was profiled, and TCRdb retains in-frame clones only, with some absent. The data hold 69,000 or so clones, with around 88% observed a single time. The sequencing here drew on CD4+ or CD8+ T cells sorted from blood, taken in a trial of the OX40 agonist ivuxolimab. These receptor sequences come from an adult with an advanced solid tumor such as melanoma, head and neck, liver or kidney cancer.

By sample share, this clone is medium-sized. CDR3 sequence (DNA): TGTGCTAGTGGTCCCTCGAGCAATCAGCCCCAGCATTTT. It translates to CASGPSSNQPQHF. This chain joins TRBV12-5 and TRBJ1-5; D remains ambiguous. V gave up 5 bases and J gave up 1 base, with 6 bases separating them. The CDR3 has 13 residues. In germline, CDR1 is LGHNT, CDR2 FRNRAP.

The rearrangement links TRBV7-8 to TRBJ1-3; TRBD1 is a possible D gene (6 bases). The CDR3 runs to 17 residues. Germline loops: CDR1 SGHVS, CDR2 FQNEAQ. V was pared by 5 bases and J by 1 base, with 18 bases between. The DNA for the CDR3 is TGTGCCAGCAGCCCCTACAGGGTCCTGGTTTCTGGAAACACCATATATTTT. Translated, it gives CASSPYRVLVSGNTIYF.

J is TRBJ2-7 and V is TRBV27, with D maybe TRBD2 (5 bases). Looked up from germline, CDR1 is MNHEY and CDR2 is SMNVEV (reference sequence). Trimming removed 4 bases from V and 4 bases from J, with 14 bases in between. The CDR3 is 14 residues long. The CDR3 region has the DNA TGTGCCAGCAGTTCGAGAGGGCTGAGTTACGAGCAGTACTTC. This gives the protein CASSSRGLSYEQYF.

This rearrangement joins TRBV6-1 to TRBJ2-1, with TRBD2 matching over 7 bases. The CDR3 runs 15 residues. Germline CDR1 and CDR2: MNHNS and SASEGT. Trimming took 8 bases from V and 7 from J; bases not matched to a gene: 14. Here the CDR3 DNA reads TGTGCCAGCTGGGGAAGGGGAGGGATAACAAATGAGCAGTTCTTC. It yields the protein CASWGRGGITNEQFF.

The CDR3 DNA reads as TGTGCCAGCAGCAAGGACAGCCCTAAAACTGAAGCTTTCTTT. It translates to CASSKDSPKTEAFF. V is TRBV21-1 and J is TRBJ1-1; the D call in the table, TRBD1, was not verified against the DNA. TRBV21-1 is listed as a pseudogene. This CDR3 is built from 14 residues.

This clone came up a few times. For the CDR3, the DNA is TGTGCCATCAGCGATCTAGGGTGGGCCGGGGAGCTGTTTTTT. Encoded protein: CAISDLGWAGELFF. The chain joins TRBV10-3 to TRBJ2-2; D unresolved. The CDR3 extends over 14 amino acids. V shed 6 bases and J shed 6 bases, with 14 bases lying between them. Germline CDR1 and CDR2: ENHRY and SYGVKD.

The chain has TRBV28 and TRBJ1-1; D is uncertain. CDR3 size: 17 residues. From germline, CDR1 is MDHEN and CDR2 SYDVKM. Trimming took off 4 bases at V and 8 bases at J, with 26 bases between the two ends. In DNA form, the CDR3 reads TGTGCCAGCAGTTCCCCTGGCGCCGGAACCCCCGACCAGGAAGCTTTCTTT. This translates into CASSSPGAGTPDQEAFF.

The chain couples TRBV5-6 to TRBJ2-2, with 11 bases that match TRBD2. J gave up 4 bases and V 3 bases, and 5 bases lay outside the gene matches. The CDR3 runs to 16 residues. Germline CDR1 SGHDT, CDR2 YYEEEE. The CDR3 here is CASSSRLAGSTGELFF. In DNA, the CDR3 is TGTGCCAGCAGCTCAAGACTAGCGGGGAGCACCGGGGAGCTGTTTTTT.

CDR3 region: CASSSFGPSPRNTGELFF. Here the CDR3 DNA reads TGTGCCAGCAGTTCGTTCGGGCCTTCGCCGCGGAACACCGGGGAGCTGTTTTTT. The J gene is TRBJ2-2, the V gene TRBV28; D remains unclear. V lost 4 bases, J lost 1 base, and 19 bases lay in between. Germline CDR1 is MDHEN and CDR2 is SYDVKM. The CDR3 totals 18 residues.

The V and J genes are TRBV5-6 and TRBJ2-7; TRBD2 is a possible D gene (6 bases). The V gene lost 3 bases and the J gene lost 0 bases, with 13 bases spanning the gap. The germline V gene encodes CDR1 SGHDT and CDR2 YYEEEE. The length of the CDR3 is 15 residues. CDR3 protein: CASSSGVAVSYEQYF. The DNA of the CDR3 is TGTGCCAGCAGCTCCGGGGTAGCGGTCTCCTACGAGCAGTACTTC.

V usage is TRBV5-1 and J usage is TRBJ1-4; D not certain. Per the germline V gene, CDR1 is SGHRS and CDR2 is YFSETQ. The length of the CDR3 is 15 residues. V was trimmed by 0 bases and J by 0 bases, leaving 6 bases between them. CDR3 in amino acids: CASSLGSATNEKLFF. Here the CDR3 DNA reads TGCGCCAGCAGCTTGGGGTCGGCAACTAATGAAAAACTGTTTTTT.

This clone came up a few times. The chain couples TRBV6-6 to TRBJ2-7, with D possibly matching TRBD1 (6 bases). Germline-derived CDR1 and CDR2 are MNHNY and SVGAGI (reference sequence). Trimming took 2 bases from V and 2 from J, leaving 16 bases between them. CDR3 size: 16 residues. The CDR3 DNA follows: TGTGCCAGCAGTTACCGAGTGGACAGAAATACCTACGAGCAGTACTTC. Residues: CASSYRVDRNTYEQYF.

The J gene is TRBJ2-1, the V gene TRBV11-3; D not resolved. V was shortened by 3 bases and J by 2 bases, with 5 bases between the two germline ends. This CDR3 spans 13 amino acids. CDR1 and CDR2 (germline): SGHNT, YENEEA. The chain's CDR3 is CASSFQAYNEQFF. DNA of the CDR3: TGTGCCAGCAGCTTTCAGGCCTACAATGAGCAGTTCTTC.

The gene calls are TRBV14 and TRBJ1-2; the D gene is possibly TRBD1 (6 bases). Trimming took 0 bases from V and 0 from J, leaving 17 bases between them. The CDR3 contains 18 residues. The germline CDR1 and CDR2 sequences are SGHDN and FVKESK. The CDR3, as DNA: TGTGCCAGCAGCCAAGATCCCCCGACAGGAACCGCTAACTATGGCTACACCTTC. Encoded protein: CASSQDPPTGTANYGYTF.

The gene calls are TRBV2 and TRBJ1-2, with D uncertain. V was cut by 4 bases and J by 1 base, with 7 bases left in between. Germline V gene sequence: CDR1 SNHLY, CDR2 FYNNEI. The CDR3 is 13 amino acids. The CDR3 is CASSGTNNYGYTF. Here the CDR3 DNA reads TGTGCCAGCAGTGGCACAAATAACTATGGCTACACCTTC.

The chain couples TRBV28 to TRBJ2-5, with D perhaps matching TRBD2 (5 bases). The germline V gene has CDR1 MDHEN and CDR2 SYDVKM. Trimming removed 5 bases from V and 4 bases from J, with 23 bases in between. The CDR3 loop spans 17 amino acids. The CDR3: CASSRNQLGSRSETQYF. CDR3 in DNA: TGTGCCAGCAGTCGAAACCAACTAGGATCCCGCTCAGAGACCCAGTACTTC. Variable domain in full (rest from reference TRBV28 and TRBJ2-5): DVKVTQSSRYLVKRTGEKVFLECVQDMDHENMFWYRQDPGLGLRLIYFSYDVKMKEKGDIPEGYSVSREKKERFSLILESASTNQTSMYLCASSRNQLGSRSETQYFGPGTRLLVL.

The chain combines TRBV10-2 with TRBJ1-1, with no clear D. Looked up from germline, CDR1 is WSHSY and CDR2 is SAAADI. The CDR3 loop spans 13 amino acids. Between the trimmed V and J ends, which lost 6 bases and 3 bases, there was a span of 11 bases. The DNA of the CDR3 is TGCGCCAGCAGATCTCAAGGTTACACTGAAGCTTTCTTT. Protein: CASRSQGYTEAFF.

The rearrangement links TRBV6-1 to TRBJ2-3; TRBD1 aligns across 9 bases. Trimming cost V 6 bases and J 5 bases; bases outside gene matches: 9. Germline V gene sequence: CDR1 MNHNS, CDR2 SASEGT. This CDR3 spans 15 amino acids. CDR3 protein: CASSDPDRGKDTQYF. The CDR3 DNA sequence: TGTGCCAGCAGCGACCCGGACAGGGGAAAAGATACGCAGTATTTT.